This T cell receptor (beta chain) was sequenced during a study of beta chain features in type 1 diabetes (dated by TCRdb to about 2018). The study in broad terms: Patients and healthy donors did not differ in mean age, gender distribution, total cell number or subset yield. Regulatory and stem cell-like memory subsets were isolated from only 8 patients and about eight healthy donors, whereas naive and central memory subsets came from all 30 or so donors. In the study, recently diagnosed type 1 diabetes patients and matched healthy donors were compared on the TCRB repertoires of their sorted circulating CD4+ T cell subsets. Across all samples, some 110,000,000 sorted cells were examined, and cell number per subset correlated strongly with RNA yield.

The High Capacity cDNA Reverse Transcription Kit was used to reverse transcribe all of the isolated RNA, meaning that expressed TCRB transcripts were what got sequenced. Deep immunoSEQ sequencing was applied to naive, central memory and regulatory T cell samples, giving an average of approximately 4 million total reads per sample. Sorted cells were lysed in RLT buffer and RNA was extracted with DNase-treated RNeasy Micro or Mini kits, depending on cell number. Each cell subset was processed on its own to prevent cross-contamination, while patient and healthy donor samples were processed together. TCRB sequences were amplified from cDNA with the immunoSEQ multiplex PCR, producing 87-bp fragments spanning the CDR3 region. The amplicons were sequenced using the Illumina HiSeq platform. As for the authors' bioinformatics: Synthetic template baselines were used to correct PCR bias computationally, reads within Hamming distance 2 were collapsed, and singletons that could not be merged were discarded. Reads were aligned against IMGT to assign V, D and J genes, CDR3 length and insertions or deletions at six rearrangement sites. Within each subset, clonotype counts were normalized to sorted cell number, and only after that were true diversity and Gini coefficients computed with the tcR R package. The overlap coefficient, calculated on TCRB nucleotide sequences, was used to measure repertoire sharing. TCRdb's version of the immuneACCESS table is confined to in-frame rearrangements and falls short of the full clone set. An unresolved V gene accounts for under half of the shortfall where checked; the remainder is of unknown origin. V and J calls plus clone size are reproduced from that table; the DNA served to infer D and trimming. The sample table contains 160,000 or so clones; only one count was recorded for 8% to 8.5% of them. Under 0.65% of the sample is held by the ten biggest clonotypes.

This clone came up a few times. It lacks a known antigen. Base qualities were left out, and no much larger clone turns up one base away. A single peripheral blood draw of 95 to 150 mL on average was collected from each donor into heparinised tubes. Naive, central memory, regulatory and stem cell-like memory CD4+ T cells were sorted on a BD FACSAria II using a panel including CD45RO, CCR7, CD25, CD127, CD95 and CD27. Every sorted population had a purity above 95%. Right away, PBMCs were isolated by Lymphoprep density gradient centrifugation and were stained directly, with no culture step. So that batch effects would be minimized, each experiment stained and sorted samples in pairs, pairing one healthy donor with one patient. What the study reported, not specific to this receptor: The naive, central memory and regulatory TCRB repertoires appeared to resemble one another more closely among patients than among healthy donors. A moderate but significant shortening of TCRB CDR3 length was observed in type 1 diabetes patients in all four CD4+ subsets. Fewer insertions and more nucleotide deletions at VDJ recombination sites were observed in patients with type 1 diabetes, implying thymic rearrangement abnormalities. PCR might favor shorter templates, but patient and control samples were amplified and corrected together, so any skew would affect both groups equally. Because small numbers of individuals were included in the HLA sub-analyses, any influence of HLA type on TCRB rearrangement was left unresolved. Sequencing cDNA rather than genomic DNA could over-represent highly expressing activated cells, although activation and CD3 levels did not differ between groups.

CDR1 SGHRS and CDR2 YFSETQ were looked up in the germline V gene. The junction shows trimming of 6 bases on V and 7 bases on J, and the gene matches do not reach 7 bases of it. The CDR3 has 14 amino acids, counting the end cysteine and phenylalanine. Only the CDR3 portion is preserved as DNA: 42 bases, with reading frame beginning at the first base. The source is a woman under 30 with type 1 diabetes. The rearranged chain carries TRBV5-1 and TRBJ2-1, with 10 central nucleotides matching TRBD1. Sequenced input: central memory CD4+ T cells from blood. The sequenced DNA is TGCGCCAGCAACAGGGACAGGGGTGAAAATGAGCAGTTCTTC. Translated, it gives CASNRDRGENEQFF.